This entry describes one TCR beta chain. This record belongs to a study of blood T cell repertoires in COVID-19. Looking at the study overall: Donors in the United States, Italy and Spain gave samples during acute or convalescent COVID-19. T cells, B-cell-depleted T cells, or PBMCs supplied cDNA or gDNA.

From germline, CDR1 is LGHDT and CDR2 YNNKEL (reference sequence). The CDR3 covers 14 residues. The V end lost 4 bases, the J end lost 4 bases, and 13 bases lay between the germline ends. In the original workflow: Amplified reference gene primers provided the basis for estimating nucleated cell counts. Data came from immunoSEQ multiplex PCR; TCRdb stores just in-frame clones and leaves some out. That table gives V, J and clone size, and the DNA gave D and trimming. The table shows 180,000 or so clones, with 70% to 90% occurring only once. The V gene is TRBV3-1 (or the pseudogene TRBV3-2), the J gene TRBJ1-1; TRBD1 is a possible D gene (5 bases). This receptor was identified in an elderly woman with acute or convalescent COVID-19. The sequenced sample was peripheral blood. CDR3 in amino acids: CASSRTSPGTEAFF. CDR3 in DNA: TGTGCCAGCAGCCGGACATCTCCTGGCACTGAAGCTTTCTTT.